A selection of T cell receptor beta chains follows, all from one sample in a study of T cells after yellow fever vaccination. TCRdb re-analysed the 5' RACE reads in MiXCR, keeping a single row per CDR3 protein. The sample includes approximately 110,000 distinct CDR3 sequences, around 7.4% seen only once; the top ten take around 2.6%. Material: CD4+ T cells sorted from PBMCs, obtained roughly 10 days after the first yellow fever vaccination. The receptors derive from a man between 18 and 35 years old who received the YFV17D yellow fever vaccine. Both conserved end residues are part of each CDR3. D genes are given only for firm matches. Sizes are listed as once, few or many counts, or a class when the clone is expanded.

j_call clone_size v_call d_call cdr3_nt cdr3_aa
TRBJ1-2 many TRBV29-1 - TGCAGCGTTGGGACACATGCTAACTATGGCTACACCTTC CSVGTHANYGYTF
TRBJ1-2 many TRBV4-3 TRBD1 TGCGCCAGCAGCCAGACAGGGATCTATGGCTACACCTTC CASSQTGIYGYTF
TRBJ2-1 many TRBV2 TRBD2 TGTGCCAGCACTCAGGCTAGCGGGGGGGATGAGCAGTTCTTC CASTQASGGDEQFF
TRBJ2-3 many TRBV11-2 - TGTGCCAGCAGCTTGGGGTGGTGGGGGAGCCCGAACACAGATACGCAGTATTTT CASSLGWWGSPNTDTQYF
TRBJ2-3 many TRBV7-2 TRBD2 TGTGCCAGCAGCCTGGCGGGGTATAGCGGGGGGGCTAGGGATACGCAGTATTTT CASSLAGYSGGARDTQYF
TRBJ2-3 many TRBV6-5 TRBD1 TGTGCCAGCAGTTACTCGAAACAGGGGGCGATTACTACGCAGTATTTT CASSYSKQGAITTQYF
TRBJ1-2 many TRBV3-1 TRBD1 TGTGCCAGCAGCCTACTGGACAGGGGTTATGGCTACACCTTC CASSLLDRGYGYTF
TRBJ2-3 many TRBV5-1 TRBD1 TGCGCCAGCAGCCCCCAGGGGGCGGGAGATACGCAGTATTTT CASSPQGAGDTQYF
TRBJ1-2 many TRBV5-1 - TGCGCCAGCAGCTTGCAGTCGCGCAGCTACACCTTC CASSLQSRSYTF
TRBJ1-2 few TRBV11-2 - TGTGCCAGCAGCTTAGACCTGGCCGGGAGCGATGGCTACACCTTC CASSLDLAGSDGYTF
TRBJ1-1 many TRBV2 - TGTGCCAGCAGGTTAGGGCCCACGAACACTGAAGCTTTCTTT CASRLGPTNTEAFF
TRBJ2-7 many TRBV6-5 TRBD1 TGTGCCAGAACTATTAGCGGGACAGGGGTGTACGAGCAGTACTTC CARTISGTGVYEQYF